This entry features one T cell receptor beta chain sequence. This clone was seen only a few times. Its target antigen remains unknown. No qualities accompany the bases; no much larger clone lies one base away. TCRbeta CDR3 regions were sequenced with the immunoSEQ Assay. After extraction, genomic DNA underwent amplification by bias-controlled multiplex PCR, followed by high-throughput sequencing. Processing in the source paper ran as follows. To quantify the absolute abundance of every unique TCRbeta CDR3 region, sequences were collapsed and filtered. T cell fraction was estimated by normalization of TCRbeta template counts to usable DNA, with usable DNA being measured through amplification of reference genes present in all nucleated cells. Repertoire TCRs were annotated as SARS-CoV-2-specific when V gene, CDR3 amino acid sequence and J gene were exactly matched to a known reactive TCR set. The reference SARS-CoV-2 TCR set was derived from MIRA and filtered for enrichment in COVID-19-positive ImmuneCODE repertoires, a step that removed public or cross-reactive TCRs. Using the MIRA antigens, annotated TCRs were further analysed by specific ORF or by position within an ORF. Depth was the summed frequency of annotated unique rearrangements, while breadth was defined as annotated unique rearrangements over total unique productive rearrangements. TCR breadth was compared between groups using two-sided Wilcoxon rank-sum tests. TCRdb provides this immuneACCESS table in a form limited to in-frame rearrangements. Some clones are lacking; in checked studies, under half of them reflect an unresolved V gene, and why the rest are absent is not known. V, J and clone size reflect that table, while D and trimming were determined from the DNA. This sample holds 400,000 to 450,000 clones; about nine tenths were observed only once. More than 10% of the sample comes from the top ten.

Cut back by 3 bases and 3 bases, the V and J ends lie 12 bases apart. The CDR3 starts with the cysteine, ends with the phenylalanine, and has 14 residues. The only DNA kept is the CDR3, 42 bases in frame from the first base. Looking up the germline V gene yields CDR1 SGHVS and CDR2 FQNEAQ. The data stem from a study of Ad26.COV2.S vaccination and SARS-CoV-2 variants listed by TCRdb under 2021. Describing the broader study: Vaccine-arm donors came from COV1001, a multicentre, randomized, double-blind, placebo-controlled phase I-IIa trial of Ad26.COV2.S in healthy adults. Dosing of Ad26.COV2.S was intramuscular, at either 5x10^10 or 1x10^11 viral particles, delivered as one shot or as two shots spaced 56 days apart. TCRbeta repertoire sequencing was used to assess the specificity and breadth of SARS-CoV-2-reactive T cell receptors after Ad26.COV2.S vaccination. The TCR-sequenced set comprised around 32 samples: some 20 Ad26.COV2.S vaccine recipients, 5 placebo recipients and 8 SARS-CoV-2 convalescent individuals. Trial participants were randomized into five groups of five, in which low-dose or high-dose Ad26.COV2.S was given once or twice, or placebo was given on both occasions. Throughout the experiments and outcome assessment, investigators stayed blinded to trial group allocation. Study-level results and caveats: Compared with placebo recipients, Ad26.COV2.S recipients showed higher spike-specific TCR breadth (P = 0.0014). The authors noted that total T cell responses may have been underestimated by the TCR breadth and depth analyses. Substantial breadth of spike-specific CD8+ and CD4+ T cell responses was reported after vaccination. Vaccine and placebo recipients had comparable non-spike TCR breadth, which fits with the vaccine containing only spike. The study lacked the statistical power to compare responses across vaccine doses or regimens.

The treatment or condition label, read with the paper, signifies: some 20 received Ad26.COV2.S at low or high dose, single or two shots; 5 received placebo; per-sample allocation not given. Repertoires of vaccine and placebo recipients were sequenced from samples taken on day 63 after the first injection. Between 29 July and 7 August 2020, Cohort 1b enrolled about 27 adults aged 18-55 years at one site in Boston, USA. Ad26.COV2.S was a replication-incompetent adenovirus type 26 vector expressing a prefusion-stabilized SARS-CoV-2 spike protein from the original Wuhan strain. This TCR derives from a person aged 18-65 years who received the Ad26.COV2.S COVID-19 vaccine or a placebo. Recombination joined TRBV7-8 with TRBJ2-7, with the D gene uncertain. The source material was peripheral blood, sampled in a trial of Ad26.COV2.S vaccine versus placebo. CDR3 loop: CASSFRLFDYEQYF. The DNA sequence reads TGTGCCAGCAGCTTTCGGCTTTTTGACTACGAGCAGTACTTC. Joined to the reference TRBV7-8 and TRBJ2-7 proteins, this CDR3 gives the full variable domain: GAGVSQSPRYKVAKRGQDVALRCDPISGHVSLFWYQQALGQGPEFLTYFQNEAQLDKSGLPSDRFFAERPEGSVSTLKIQRTQQEDSAVYLCASSFRLFDYEQYFGPGTRLTVT.